The sequence of this T cell receptor (beta chain) was determined in a study of shared clonotypes between healthy human individuals. At the level of the study: Aged 18 to 49, the donors were two women and a few men. General observations from the study: In the sorted subsets, rarefaction showed sequencing was incomplete despite large depth.

Remarks on this clone: Its cognate antigen is unknown.

Recent vaccinations or acute infections were absent in the healthy HIV-negative adult donors. Some clones are missing from TCRdb's copy, which holds only in-frame ones; the method was immunoSEQ multiplex PCR. Of about 1 million clones in the sample, approximately 80% were seen once. The material sequenced was memory CD4+ T cells from PBMCs. Subset reported: CD45RA-negative fraction. The sequence derives from a young man in good health. Some clones in this sample may be carry-over from other donors' samples.

The CDR3 DNA follows: TGTGCCAGCACCGCCCCGACAGGGGGATCCGGGGAGCTGTTTTTT. Translating gives CASTAPTGGSGELFF. The rearrangement uses TRBV6-5 and TRBJ2-2; the match to TRBD1 covers 9 bases. CDR3 length equals 15 residues. V trimming: 7 bases; J trimming: 6 bases; junction bases outside the gene matches: 9. Per the germline V gene, CDR1 is MNHEY and CDR2 is SVGAGI.